These 27 T cell receptor beta chains were all obtained from the same sample, sequenced in a study of blood T cell repertoires in COVID-19. Libraries were prepared by immunoSEQ multiplex PCR; TCRdb keeps only in-frame clonotypes and omits some of them. The repertoire holds about 350,000 clones, 80% to 90% seen once, with under 8.5% in the top ten. The sample taken for sequencing was peripheral blood. All receptors come from a woman aged 55-69 years with COVID-19, enrolled during active disease.

V gene TRBV10-2 combines with J gene TRBJ2-2; the match to TRBD2 covers 9 bases. This CDR3 has 17 residues. Germline-derived CDR1 and CDR2 are WSHSY and SAAADI. J was trimmed by 2 bases and V by 4 bases; bases with no gene match: 8. In nucleotides, the CDR3 is TGCGCCAGCAGTGTGGATAGCGGGGGTCTTAACACCGGGGAGCTGTTTTTT. This translates into CASSVDSGGLNTGELFF.

The V call is TRBV19, the J call TRBJ2-7; D possibly corresponds to TRBD2 (6 bases). The V end lost 0 bases, the J end lost 2 bases, and 14 bases lay between the germline ends. Germline CDR1 reads LNHDA; CDR2 reads SQIVND (reference sequence). This CDR3 spans 16 amino acids. The CDR3 sequence is CASSIDSASVTYEQYF. CDR3 bases: TGTGCCAGTAGTATAGATTCGGCTAGCGTCACCTACGAGCAGTACTTC.

The chain has TRBV7-2 and TRBJ1-4, with D unresolved. The CDR3 covers 15 residues. The germline V and J ends were trimmed by 0 bases and 5 bases, with 10 bases remaining between them. CDR1 is SGHTA and CDR2 is FQGNSA in the germline V gene. The CDR3 region has the DNA TGTGCCAGCAGCTTAGCGGCGAGGGCCAATGAAAAACTGTTTTTT. Its translation is CASSLAARANEKLFF.

This clone was counted between two and nine times. The chain links TRBV19 to TRBJ1-2, with D possibly matching TRBD1 (6 bases). Germline V lookup: CDR1 LNHDA, CDR2 SQIVND (reference sequence). V lost 5 bases to trimming and J lost 4 bases, with 26 bases between them. The length of the CDR3 is 18 residues. CDR3 protein: CASSSIRDTEFLSYGYTF. As DNA, the CDR3 is TGTGCCAGTAGTTCGATCCGGGACACTGAATTTCTCAGCTATGGCTACACCTTC. Together with reference TRBV19 and TRBJ1-2, the CDR3 gives the full variable domain: DGGITQSPKYLFRKEGQNVTLSCEQNLNHDAMYWYRQDPGQGLRLIYYSQIVNDFQKGDIAEGYSVSREKKESFPLTVTSAQKNPTAFYLCASSSIRDTEFLSYGYTFGSGTRLTVV.

The chain has TRBV7-6 and TRBJ2-3; 7 bases agree with TRBD1. Trimming cost V 5 bases and J 3 bases; bases outside gene matches: 11. The CDR3 contains 16 residues. Germline V gene lookup returns CDR1 SGHVS and CDR2 FNYEAQ. The CDR3 region has the DNA TGTGCCAGCAGCCAACAGACAGGGATTAGTACAGATACGCAGTATTTT. Translated, it gives CASSQQTGISTDTQYF.

The gene calls are TRBV6-2 or TRBV6-3 and TRBJ2-4, with D unclear. Trimming took 2 bases from V and 14 from J, leaving 16 bases between them. CDR1 MNHEY and CDR2 SVGEGT come from the germline V gene. The CDR3 consists of 13 residues. CDR3 nucleotide sequence: TGTGCCAGCAGTTACCAGCCTGCAGACAACAAGTACTTC. Encoded protein: CASSYQPADNKYF.

J is TRBJ1-1 and V is TRBV6-2 or TRBV6-3; D is perhaps TRBD1 (6 bases). V was cut by 4 bases and J by 6 bases, with 15 bases left in between. The CDR3 has 14 residues. Germline V gene lookup returns CDR1 MNHEY and CDR2 SVGEGT. CDR3 sequence: CASSSDSDVPEAFF. The DNA of the CDR3 is TGTGCCAGCAGTTCGGACAGTGACGTCCCTGAAGCTTTCTTT.

In the case of this clone: Other nucleotide sequences from this sample produce the same CDR3. This chain joins TRBV5-1 and TRBJ1-1; perhaps TRBD1 as D (6 bases). The germline V gene has CDR1 SGHRS and CDR2 YFSETQ. The CDR3 runs to 13 residues. Trimming left V 4 bases short and J 0 bases short, with 7 bases between. The CDR3 reads CASSGQLNTEAFF. The CDR3 nucleotides are TGCGCCAGCAGCGGACAGTTGAACACTGAAGCTTTCTTT.

The chain uses TRBV5-1 and TRBJ2-3; 12 bases fit TRBD2. In germline, CDR1 is SGHRS, CDR2 YFSETQ. The CDR3 contains 16 residues. J lost 0 bases, V lost 2 bases, and 1 base had no gene match. CDR3 region: CASSFGTSGSTDTQYF. For the CDR3, the DNA is TGCGCCAGCAGCTTTGGGACTAGCGGGAGCACAGATACGCAGTATTTT. The full variable domain, its missing parts supplied by reference TRBV5-1 and TRBJ2-3, is KAGVTQTPRYLIKTRGQQVTLSCSPISGHRSVSWYQQTPGQGLQFLFEYFSETQRNKGNFPGRFSGRQFSNSRSEMNVSTLELGDSALYLCASSFGTSGSTDTQYFGPGTRLTVL.

V usage is TRBV3-1 (or the pseudogene TRBV3-2) and J usage is TRBJ1-2; 8 bases map to TRBD1. The CDR3 extends over 15 amino acids. CDR1 is LGHDT, CDR2 YNNKEL, per germline (reference sequence). The J segment lost 6 bases and the V segment lost 0 bases, leaving 6 bases of the junction unmatched. As DNA, the CDR3 is TGTGCCAGCAGCCAAGATACCGGGACAGGCCATGGCTACACCTTC. Translation: CASSQDTGTGHGYTF.

A few counts support this clone. The chain has TRBV6-5 and TRBJ1-5, with D maybe TRBD1 (5 bases). Germline values: CDR1 MNHEY, CDR2 SVGAGI. This CDR3 comprises 15 residues. The V and J ends lost 6 bases and 0 bases respectively, with 12 bases between them. The CDR3 bases are TGTGCCAGCAGCTTCCGACAGACTAGCAATCAGCCCCAGCATTTT. This gives the protein CASSFRQTSNQPQHF.

The chain has TRBV5-4 and TRBJ2-1; 12 nucleotides match TRBD2. The V segment lost 0 bases and the J segment 9 bases; nucleotides outside the gene matches: 7. The germline V gene encodes CDR1 SGHNT and CDR2 YYREEE (reference sequence). This CDR3 comprises 16 residues. CDR3: CASSLESSGGASEQFF. In nucleotides, the CDR3 is TGTGCCAGCAGCTTGGAATCTAGCGGGGGGGCCAGTGAGCAGTTCTTC.

DNA of the CDR3: TGCGCCAGCAGCCAAAGACAGGGTGTAACAGCCAAAAACATTCAGTACTTC. Translated, it gives CASSQRQGVTAKNIQYF. The chain employs TRBV4-1 and TRBJ2-4; 7 positions match TRBD1. The CDR3 is 17 residues long. Trimming at V came to 2 bases and at J to 0 bases, leaving 7 bases not matched to a gene. Germline V CDR1 and CDR2: MGHRA, YSYEKL.

J is TRBJ1-4 and V is TRBV9; 9 bases match TRBD1. In germline, CDR1 is SGDLS, CDR2 YYNGEE. J lost 7 bases, V lost 4 bases, and 11 bases had no gene match. The CDR3 has 16 amino acids. CDR3 region: CASSLHPGQGGEKLFF. The CDR3 region has the DNA TGTGCCAGCAGCTTACATCCGGGACAGGGTGGTGAAAAACTGTTTTTT.

This clone appeared a few times. The chain combines TRBV4-3 with TRBJ1-1, with D hard to call. The CDR3 has 13 residues. V was pared by 1 base and J by 1 base, with 4 bases between. CDR1 and CDR2 from the germline V gene are LGHNA and YSLEER. The CDR3 region is CASSQGRNTEAFF. Here the CDR3 DNA reads TGCGCCAGCAGCCAAGGTAGGAACACTGAAGCTTTCTTT.

CDR3 in DNA: TGTGCCAGCAGCTTGCAAGCCGTCGGGGATAGCAATCAGCCCCAGCATTTT. It translates to CASSLQAVGDSNQPQHF. The chain joins TRBV5-5 to TRBJ1-5; D uncertain. The ends were cut back, 1 base at V and 0 bases at J, with 14 bases in the middle. The germline gives CDR1 SGHKS, CDR2 YYEKEE (reference sequence). The CDR3 loop spans 17 amino acids. The full variable domain, rest sourced from reference TRBV5-5 and TRBJ1-5, is DAGVTQSPTHLIKTRGQQVTLRCSPISGHKSVSWYQQVLGQGPQFIFQYYEKEERGRGNFPDRFSARQFPNYSSELNVNALLLGDSALYLCASSLQAVGDSNQPQHFGDGTRLSIL.

The chain has TRBV7-8 and TRBJ1-5; maybe TRBD1 (6 bases). The CDR3 consists of 14 residues. Germline values: CDR1 SGHVS, CDR2 FQNEAQ. Trimming took off 5 bases at V and 3 bases at J, with 11 bases between the two ends. The CDR3 region is CASSVRDINQPQHF. The CDR3 nucleotides are TGTGCCAGCAGCGTCCGGGACATCAATCAGCCCCAGCATTTT. Drawing the rest from reference TRBV7-8 and TRBJ1-5, the complete variable domain is GAGVSQSPRYKVAKRGQDVALRCDPISGHVSLFWYQQALGQGPEFLTYFQNEAQLDKSGLPSDRFFAERPEGSVSTLKIQRTQQEDSAVYLCASSVRDINQPQHFGDGTRLSIL.

Turning to this clone: Other nucleotide sequences from this sample produce the same CDR3. Here the CDR3 reads CASSLAGGPYEQYF. The CDR3 DNA sequence: TGTGCCAGCAGCTTAGCGGGGGGTCCCTACGAGCAGTACTTC. V usage is TRBV7-2 and J usage is TRBJ2-7, with D possibly TRBD2 on 6 matching bases. V was clipped by 0 bases and J by 2 bases, with 8 bases between them. The CDR3 totals 14 residues. Per germline, CDR1 SGHTA and CDR2 FQGNSA.

The chain is built from TRBV6-5 and TRBJ1-5; no reliable D call. Germline V CDR1 and CDR2: MNHEY, SVGAGI. CDR3 length: 12 residues. Trimming shortened V by 2 bases and J by 5 bases, and 4 bases separated the two germline ends. CDR3 residues: CASSYPDQPQHF. CDR3 in DNA: TGTGCCAGCAGTTACCCAGATCAGCCCCAGCATTTT.

The V and J genes are TRBV4-1 and TRBJ2-4; 7 bases match TRBD2. Germline trimming cut 2 bases from V and 3 bases from J; bases unmatched to any gene: 7. The CDR3 spans 16 residues. Germline CDR1 is MGHRA and CDR2 is YSYEKL. The CDR3 sequence is CASSQKGGEFKNIQYF. In DNA, the CDR3 is TGCGCCAGCAGCCAAAAGGGAGGGGAGTTCAAAAACATTCAGTACTTC.

The chain links TRBV5-1 to TRBJ2-2, with no clear D. The V end was cut by 0 bases, the J end by 5 bases, with 8 bases between. The CDR3 has 14 amino acids. The germline CDR1 and CDR2 sequences are SGHRS and YFSETQ. The CDR3 sequence is CASSLEAPTGELFF. The CDR3 DNA sequence: TGCGCCAGCAGCTTGGAAGCGCCGACCGGGGAGCTGTTTTTT.

This clone was picked up one time. The chain links TRBV6-5 to TRBJ1-1, with D unresolved. The CDR3 loop spans 12 amino acids. Looked up from germline, CDR1 is MNHEY and CDR2 is SVGAGI. V was shortened by 8 bases and J by 4 bases, with 11 bases between the two germline ends. The CDR3 nucleotides read TGTGCCAGCCATCTGAGTTCCACTGAAGCTTTCTTT. Translating it yields CASHLSSTEAFF.

The chain links TRBV9 to TRBJ1-3; D is unclear. V was trimmed by 0 bases and J by 4 bases, leaving 20 bases between them. Germline CDR1 and CDR2: SGDLS and YYNGEE. CDR3 length equals 18 residues. The CDR3 DNA follows: TGTGCCAGCAGCGTAGTTGATGCGACGTTCGGAGGGGGAAACACCATATATTTT. Its protein product is CASSVVDATFGGGNTIYF.

V usage is TRBV2 and J usage is TRBJ2-5; the D gene is possibly TRBD1 (5 bases). Per germline, CDR1 SNHLY and CDR2 FYNNEI. The V end lost 4 bases, the J end lost 3 bases, and 12 bases lay between the germline ends. The CDR3 is made up of 14 amino acids. CDR3 in amino acids: CASSVQGTKETQYF. For the CDR3, the DNA is TGTGCCAGCAGTGTTCAGGGAACAAAAGAGACCCAGTACTTC.

The chain uses TRBV30 and TRBJ2-1, with 7 nucleotides matching TRBD1. Germline assignment: CDR1 GTSNPN and CDR2 SVGIG (reference sequence). This CDR3 region has 14 residues. The V gene end was trimmed by 4 bases and the J gene end by 0 bases; junction bases not matched to a gene: 3. CDR3 sequence (DNA): TGTGCCTGGACCAGGGGGAGCTCCTACAATGAGCAGTTCTTC. As protein: CAWTRGSSYNEQFF.

This chain links TRBV5-1 with TRBJ2-7, with TRBD1 matching over 9 bases. This CDR3 has 15 amino acids. The germline gives CDR1 SGHRS, CDR2 YFSETQ. V was pared by 0 bases and J by 2 bases, with 3 bases of the junction left unmatched. CDR3 in amino acids: CASSLAGQGAYEQYF. The CDR3 region has the DNA TGCGCCAGCAGCTTGGCGGGACAGGGCGCCTACGAGCAGTACTTC.

The CDR3 here is CASSVVAGGHSYNEQFF. The CDR3 DNA reads as TGTGCCAGCAGCGTAGTGGCGGGGGGTCACTCTTACAATGAGCAGTTCTTC. The rearrangement joins TRBV9 to TRBJ2-1, with 8 bases fitting TRBD2. CDR3 length equals 17 residues. CDR1 is SGDLS and CDR2 is YYNGEE in the germline V gene. With V trimmed by 0 bases and J by 4 bases, 9 bases remained unmatched.